Listed below are T cell receptor beta chains from one sample, sequenced in a study of CD8 T cells in ankylosing spondylitis. TCRdb re-analysed the 5' RACE reads in MiXCR, keeping a single row per CDR3 protein. Of 300,000 to 400,000 distinct CDR3 sequences in the sample, more than 9% were seen once. The specimen sequenced was blood, either unsorted or a sorted T cell fraction (not recorded which). The receptor set was obtained from a female donor with ankylosing spondylitis or in good health (not recorded which). The CDR3 runs from the conserved cysteine through the conserved F or W. Each record gives: D gene, clone size, J gene, V gene, CDR3 protein, CDR3 DNA. D genes are given only for firm matches. Part of the rows lack a size; the others show once, few, many or a class for expanded clones.

d_call: NA
clone_size: many
j_call: TRBJ2-7
v_call: TRBV6-4
cdr3_aa: CAPSGVYNHEQYF
cdr3_nt: TGTGCCCCCTCAGGGGTCTACAACCACGAGCAGTACTTC

d_call: NA
clone_size: few
j_call: TRBJ2-2
v_call: TRBV2
cdr3_aa: CASSQLTSPNTGELFF
cdr3_nt: TGTGCCAGCAGTCAATTAACTAGCCCGAACACCGGGGAGCTGTTTTTT

d_call: NA
clone_size: many
j_call: TRBJ1-1
v_call: TRBV5-1
cdr3_aa: CASLPFLTANTEAFF
cdr3_nt: TGCGCCAGCCTACCCTTCCTGACAGCTAACACTGAAGCTTTCTTT

d_call: NA
clone_size: many
j_call: TRBJ1-5
v_call: TRBV12-3/TRBV12-4
cdr3_aa: CASSPGGYDQPQHF
cdr3_nt: TGTGCCAGCAGTCCTGGGGGCTATGATCAGCCCCAGCATTTT

d_call: NA
clone_size: many
j_call: TRBJ2-7
v_call: TRBV6-1
cdr3_aa: CASSAQGGSYEQYF
cdr3_nt: TGTGCCAGCAGTGCGCAGGGGGGAAGCTACGAGCAGTACTTC

d_call: TRBD1
clone_size: few
j_call: TRBJ1-2
v_call: TRBV15
cdr3_aa: CATSMGQGGGYTF
cdr3_nt: TGTGCCACCAGCATGGGACAGGGAGGTGGCTACACCTTC

d_call: NA
clone_size: many
j_call: TRBJ2-1
v_call: TRBV10-3
cdr3_aa: CAISESPDPYNEQFF
cdr3_nt: TGTGCCATCAGTGAATCTCCGGATCCCTACAATGAGCAGTTCTTC

d_call: NA
clone_size: few
j_call: TRBJ1-3
v_call: TRBV25-1
cdr3_aa: CASRGGGSGNTIYF
cdr3_nt: TGTGCCAGCAGGGGGGGGGGATCTGGAAACACCATATATTTT

d_call: NA
clone_size: many
j_call: TRBJ2-2
v_call: TRBV28
cdr3_aa: CASSLWRGGPAELFF
cdr3_nt: TGTGCCAGCAGTTTATGGCGGGGTGGGCCCGCGGAGCTGTTTTTT

d_call: TRBD1
clone_size: many
j_call: TRBJ1-1
v_call: TRBV10-2
cdr3_aa: CASSDPTGFKNTEAFF
cdr3_nt: TGCGCCAGCAGTGATCCGACAGGGTTTAAGAACACTGAAGCTTTCTTT

d_call: TRBD2
clone_size: many
j_call: TRBJ2-3
v_call: TRBV12-3/TRBV12-4
cdr3_aa: CASSSPFRSGGGDTQYF
cdr3_nt: TGTGCCAGCAGTTCCCCATTTAGATCGGGGGGGGGAGATACGCAGTATTTT

d_call: NA
clone_size: many
j_call: TRBJ2-3
v_call: TRBV12-3/TRBV12-4
cdr3_aa: CASSLWGVTPNTQYF
cdr3_nt: TGTGCCAGCAGTTTATGGGGTGTCACCCCAAATACGCAGTATTTT

d_call: TRBD1
clone_size: many
j_call: TRBJ1-1
v_call: TRBV20-1
cdr3_aa: CSARWGQGNTEAFF
cdr3_nt: TGCAGTGCTAGGTGGGGACAGGGTAACACTGAAGCTTTCTTT

d_call: TRBD2
clone_size: many
j_call: TRBJ2-1
v_call: TRBV10-3
cdr3_aa: CAIGSGSRDEQFF
cdr3_nt: TGTGCCATCGGTAGCGGGAGTAGGGATGAGCAGTTCTTC

d_call: NA
clone_size: many
j_call: TRBJ2-5
v_call: TRBV20-1
cdr3_aa: CSARRGKSTGTQYF
cdr3_nt: TGCAGTGCTAGACGGGGGAAATCTACGGGGACCCAGTACTTC

d_call: TRBD2
clone_size: many
j_call: TRBJ2-7
v_call: TRBV5-1
cdr3_aa: CASSDGTSGLSTKYF
cdr3_nt: TGCGCCAGCAGCGACGGGACTAGCGGTTTGTCTACTAAGTACTTC

d_call: NA
clone_size: NA
j_call: TRBJ1-4
v_call: TRBV9
cdr3_aa: CASSVRNGAKLFF
cdr3_nt: TGTGCCAGCAGCGTGCGTAATGGCGCAAAACTGTTTTTT

d_call: NA
clone_size: many
j_call: TRBJ2-5
v_call: TRBV28
cdr3_aa: CASSWDGQETQYF
cdr3_nt: TGTGCCAGCAGTTGGGACGGCCAAGAGACCCAGTACTTC

d_call: NA
clone_size: many
j_call: TRBJ1-2
v_call: TRBV28
cdr3_aa: CASSLPTEGYTF
cdr3_nt: TGTGCCAGCAGTTTGCCTACGGAGGGCTACACCTTC

d_call: NA
clone_size: many
j_call: TRBJ2-5
v_call: TRBV6-6
cdr3_aa: CASSYLQGPQYF
cdr3_nt: TGTGCCAGCAGTTACTTACAGGGCCCCCAGTACTTC

d_call: TRBD1
clone_size: many
j_call: TRBJ2-5
v_call: TRBV5-6
cdr3_aa: CASSYLGQGLQETQYF
cdr3_nt: TGTGCCAGCAGCTACCTCGGACAGGGCCTCCAAGAGACCCAGTACTTC

d_call: NA
clone_size: NA
j_call: TRBJ1-3
v_call: TRBV6-1
cdr3_aa: CASSGAQGRGRNTIYF
cdr3_nt: TGTGCCAGCAGTGGAGCACAGGGTAGAGGCCGAAACACCATATATTTT

d_call: TRBD1
clone_size: few
j_call: TRBJ2-5
v_call: TRBV7-8
cdr3_aa: CASSYRQGVLQETQYF
cdr3_nt: TGTGCCAGCAGTTATAGACAGGGGGTTCTCCAAGAGACCCAGTACTTC

d_call: NA
clone_size: many
j_call: TRBJ2-5
v_call: TRBV20-1
cdr3_aa: CSASPGQETQYF
cdr3_nt: TGCAGTGCTAGCCCGGGCCAAGAGACCCAGTACTTC

d_call: TRBD2
clone_size: many
j_call: TRBJ2-3
v_call: TRBV20-1
cdr3_aa: CSARNRLAGLASTDTQYF
cdr3_nt: TGCAGTGCTAGAAATCGGCTAGCGGGTTTAGCTAGCACAGATACGCAGTATTTT